Sequencing of this TCR beta chain was carried out in a study of blood T cells in healthy people across ages. For this clonotype: Its antigen remains unidentified.

The use of a sample-barcoded 5' primer and a J-beta primer mix characterized a second PCR of roughly 6 to 11 cycles. MiXCR, applied by TCRdb to the 5' RACE reads, yields one record per CDR3 protein. The table lists about 800,000 distinct CDR3 sequences, more than 20% of them singletons. Study-wide points: Age advanced and TCR beta diversity per million T cells fell, roughly linearly.

The CDR3 contains 12 residues. Germline V lookup: CDR1 DFQATT, CDR2 SNEGSKA (reference sequence). With 2 bases removed from V and 5 bases from J, the gap between germline ends came to 7 bases. These same records also appear under a second study, on T cells of mothers and their children. As that report states: Barcodes for each sample and 2-4 random nucleotides were added by the M1S primer used in the second PCR.

The J gene is TRBJ2-4, the V gene TRBV20-1; no reliable D call. This TCR came from a boy aged 10-17 years in good health. The material sequenced was blood. For the CDR3, the DNA is TGCAGTGCTAGAAGGCACGAAAACATTCAGTACTTC. This encodes CSARRHENIQYF.